The next 19 T cell receptor beta chains were all read from a single sample in a study of T cell changes during pregnancy in multiple sclerosis. Assay: immunoSEQ multiplex PCR; the TCRdb copy retains only in-frame clones and omits some. Among some 15,000 clones listed, approximately 88% were seen once. The sample here was CD8+ T cells from peripheral blood mononuclear cells, taken in the second trimester of pregnancy. The source of these receptors is a female donor in good health, enrolled as a control in a pregnancy study.

This clone was observed once. The V and J genes are TRBV7-9 and TRBJ1-2, with a tentative D call TRBD1 (5 bases). Trimming shortened V by 1 base and J by 2 bases, and 8 bases separated the two germline ends. Germline-derived CDR1 and CDR2 are SEHNR and FQNEAQ (reference sequence). This CDR3 has 14 amino acids. CDR3 amino acids: CASSLGAGNYGYTF. The CDR3 DNA follows: TGTGCCAGCAGCTTAGGGGCAGGGAACTATGGCTACACCTTC. The complete variable domain, with remaining parts taken from reference TRBV7-9 and TRBJ1-2, reads DTGVSQNPRHKITKRGQNVTFRCDPISEHNRLYWYRQTLGQGPEFLTYFQNEAQLEKSRLLSDRFSAERPKGSFSTLEIQRTEQGDSAMYLCASSLGAGNYGYTFGSGTRLTVV.

The chain links TRBV19 to TRBJ1-1, with TRBD1 matching 7 bases. The germline CDR1 and CDR2 sequences are LNHDA and SQIVND (reference sequence). This CDR3 has 13 residues. J gave up 4 bases and V 4 bases, and 3 bases lay outside the gene matches. The CDR3 sequence is CASSTSGGTEAFF. The CDR3 bases are TGTGCCAGTAGTACCTCAGGGGGCACTGAAGCTTTCTTT.

This sequence joins TRBV5-5 and TRBJ2-5; 12 bases agree with TRBD2. The CDR3 sequence is 16 residues long. The trim removed 2 bases at V and 5 bases at J, leaving 7 bases unmatched. Germline CDR1 is SGHKS and CDR2 is YYEKEE (reference sequence). CDR3 region: CASSFASGGARETQYF. CDR3 nucleotide sequence: TGTGCCAGCAGCTTCGCTAGCGGGGGGGCCAGGGAGACCCAGTACTTC.

The rearrangement joins TRBV6-1 to TRBJ2-7; tentatively, D is TRBD2 (6 bases). Looked up from germline, CDR1 is MNHNS and CDR2 is SASEGT. V was shortened by 4 bases and J by 2 bases, with 12 bases between the two germline ends. This CDR3 is 14 amino acids long. The CDR3 bases are TGTGCCAGCAGTGCCGGGACTGGGGCCTACGAGCAGTACTTC. It encodes CASSAGTGAYEQYF.

V usage is TRBV13 and J usage is TRBJ2-7; 7 bases agree with TRBD2. There are 14 residues in the CDR3. Trimming at V came to 5 bases and at J to 2 bases, leaving 6 bases not matched to a gene. Germline CDR1 is PRHDT and CDR2 is FYEKMQ (reference sequence). The CDR3 sequence: CASSPTGGTYEQYF. In DNA form, the CDR3 reads TGTGCCAGCAGCCCCACGGGAGGTACCTACGAGCAGTACTTC. Supplemented by reference TRBV13 and TRBJ2-7, the full variable domain reads AAGVIQSPRHLIKEKRETATLKCYPIPRHDTVYWYQQGPGQDPQFLISFYEKMQSDKGSIPDRFSAQQFSDYHSELNMSSLELGDSALYFCASSPTGGTYEQYFGPGTRLTVT.

The CDR3 loop is CASSFPPHLYGAGMNTEAFF. CDR3 coding DNA: TGTGCCAGCAGTTTCCCGCCCCATTTATACGGGGCGGGGATGAACACTGAAGCTTTCTTT. V gene TRBV28 combines with J gene TRBJ1-1; the D gene is possibly TRBD1 (5 bases). This CDR3 is 20 amino acids long. Germline CDR1 MDHEN, CDR2 SYDVKM. Trimming stripped 3 bases from V and 0 bases from J, with 26 bases between. Full variable domain (remainder filled in from reference TRBV28 and TRBJ1-1): DVKVTQSSRYLVKRTGEKVFLECVQDMDHENMFWYRQDPGLGLRLIYFSYDVKMKEKGDIPEGYSVSREKKERFSLILESASTNQTSMYLCASSFPPHLYGAGMNTEAFFGQGTRLTVV.

The chain employs TRBV28 and TRBJ2-7, with 7 positions matching TRBD1. Unmatched junction bases numbered 8, after V lost 6 bases and J lost 0 bases. This CDR3 has 15 amino acids. Per germline, CDR1 MDHEN and CDR2 SYDVKM. This CDR3 reads CASRMTGSPSYEQYF. DNA of the CDR3: TGTGCCAGCAGAATGACAGGGTCACCCTCCTACGAGCAGTACTTC.

J is TRBJ1-5 and V is TRBV30; D remains ambiguous. Germline CDR1 GTSNPN, CDR2 SVGIG (reference sequence). The CDR3 is 15 residues long. V lost 0 bases to trimming and J lost 5 bases, with 14 bases between them. CDR3 sequence: CAWSVRYRDHQPQHF. CDR3 DNA: TGTGCCTGGAGTGTACGTTACAGAGACCATCAGCCCCAGCATTTT.

CDR3 sequence (DNA): TGTGCCAGCAGCCCGGCCCCAGGGCCGGTGGAACTGTTTTTT. Translating gives CASSPAPGPVELFF. V and J are TRBV5-6 and TRBJ1-4, with a tentative D call TRBD1 (5 bases). This CDR3 spans 14 amino acids. Germline V gene lookup returns CDR1 SGHDT and CDR2 YYEEEE. Trimming left V 4 bases short and J 12 bases short, with 19 bases between.

CDR3: CSVADRGGETQYF. As DNA, the CDR3 is TGCAGCGTAGCCGACAGGGGGGGTGAGACCCAGTACTTC. The chain employs TRBV29-1 and TRBJ2-5; 9 positions match TRBD1. CDR1 is SQVTM and CDR2 is ANQGSEA in the germline V gene. After removal of 6 bases from V and 5 bases from J, the junction contained 7 bases not matched to a gene. The CDR3 has 13 residues.

Note on this clone: A junction end diverges from the germline sequence, so it may reflect a read error. The V gene is TRBV30, the J gene TRBJ2-3; 12 nucleotides line up with TRBD2. The CDR3 covers 15 residues. Germline V lookup: CDR1 GTSNPN, CDR2 SVGIG (reference sequence). The CDR3 nucleotides are TGTGTCTGGAGTTCTAGCGGGGGGGCCTTAGATACGCAGTATTTT. It specifies CVWSSSGGALDTQYF.

The V and J genes are TRBV4-1 and TRBJ2-7; a weak D match, TRBD2 (6 bases). This CDR3 contains 15 residues. Per germline, CDR1 MGHRA and CDR2 YSYEKL. Trimming took off 1 base at V and 4 bases at J, with 14 bases between the two ends. CDR3 sequence (DNA): TGCGCCAGCAGCCAAGGCCCGGGACTTGAGTACGAGCAGTACTTC. Translating gives CASSQGPGLEYEQYF.

This chain's CDR3 is CSVELAGYSYEQYF. The CDR3 DNA reads as TGCAGCGTTGAACTAGCGGGATACTCCTACGAGCAGTACTTC. This sequence joins TRBV29-1 and TRBJ2-7; 9 nucleotides line up with TRBD2. V dropped 2 bases and J dropped 0; count of bases not matched to a gene: 2. The CDR3 loop spans 14 amino acids. The germline gives CDR1 SQVTM, CDR2 ANQGSEA.

J is TRBJ2-5 and V is TRBV5-4, with D uncertain. CDR1 and CDR2 (germline): SGHNT, YYREEE (reference sequence). V lost 4 bases, J lost 3 bases, and 10 bases lay in between. There are 13 residues in the CDR3. The CDR3 region is CASSRQDEETQYF. As DNA, the CDR3 is TGTGCCAGCAGCCGTCAGGATGAAGAGACCCAGTACTTC.

The gene calls are TRBV7-3 and TRBJ2-3; 11 positions match TRBD2. With 2 bases clipped from V and 3 bases from J, the junction kept 4 bases outside the gene matches. Germline V gives CDR1 SGHTA, CDR2 FQGTGA. The CDR3 length is 16 residues. The CDR3 DNA is TGTGCCAGCAGCTTATTGGGACTAGCGGAGACAGATACGCAGTATTTT. Translated: CASSLLGLAETDTQYF.

This rearrangement joins TRBV4-1 to TRBJ2-1, with TRBD2 identical over 14 bases. CDR3 length: 16 residues. Germline CDR1 MGHRA, CDR2 YSYEKL. The ends lost 0 bases at V and 8 bases at J; junction bases unmatched: 3. CDR3: CASSQDGTSGSDEQFF. CDR3 DNA: TGCGCCAGCAGCCAAGATGGGACTAGCGGGAGTGATGAGCAGTTCTTC.

V is TRBV30 and J is TRBJ2-5; D might be TRBD2 (6 bases). The V gene's germline CDR1 is GTSNPN and CDR2 SVGIG (reference sequence). The CDR3 is 14 amino acids. The V and J ends lost 0 bases and 4 bases respectively, with 12 bases between them. CDR3 DNA: TGTGCCTGGAGTGTATCCAGCGGGCGAGAGACCCAGTACTTC. It codes for CAWSVSSGRETQYF. Full variable domain (rest looked up from reference TRBV30 and TRBJ2-5): SQTIHQWPATLVQPVGSPLSLECTVEGTSNPNLYWYRQAAGRGLQLLFYSVGIGQISSEVPQNLSASRPQDRQFILSSKKLLLSDSGFYLCAWSVSSGRETQYFGPGTRLLVL.

CDR3 nucleotide sequence: TGTGCCAGCAGCTTAGGGGGGAGGGAAGCTTTCTTT. Protein: CASSLGGREAFF. The J gene is TRBJ1-1, the V gene TRBV11-2; TRBD1 is a possible D gene (5 bases). V was pared by 1 base and J by 8 bases, with 8 bases between. Germline V CDR1 and CDR2: SGHAT, FQNNGV. This CDR3 is 12 amino acids long.

V gene TRBV6-5 combines with J gene TRBJ2-1, with D possibly TRBD2 on 6 matching bases. This CDR3 comprises 15 residues. V gave up 0 bases and J gave up 5 bases, with 11 bases separating them. From germline, CDR1 is MNHEY and CDR2 SVGAGI. CDR3 amino acids: CASSYSMGGNNEQFF. The CDR3 coding sequence is TGTGCCAGCAGTTACTCGATGGGAGGTAACAATGAGCAGTTCTTC.